This T cell receptor (beta chain) was sequenced for a study of T cell responses to AZD1222 COVID-19 vaccine. Study-wide findings and caveats: There were mostly white British donors and more females than males, and clonal diversity was possibly underestimated. Two doses of AZD1222 preceded a rise in Spike-specific TCR breadth and depth.

Analyses pooled second doses at about 4 or about 12 weeks. With respect to this clone: Its cognate antigen is unknown.

The table came from immunoSEQ multiplex PCR; TCRdb's copy has only in-frame clones and leaves some out. The sample has under 150,000 clones, approximately 87% seen once. This specimen consisted of peripheral blood, obtained 28 days after the second AZD1222 dose. The receptor was derived from an adult who received the AZD1222 COVID-19 vaccine.

The CDR3 sequence: CASSTDRAGNSPLHF. CDR3 nucleotides: TGTGCCAGTAGTACGGACCGTGCGGGAAATTCACCCCTCCACTTT. The chain carries TRBV19 and TRBJ1-6; no clear D. Deletions cut 4 bases from V and 7 bases from J, with 14 bases between. CDR1 is LNHDA, CDR2 SQIVND, per germline (reference sequence). The CDR3 is 15 residues long.